These 11 T cell receptor beta chains were sequenced from one sample in a study of T cell responses to AZD1222 COVID-19 vaccine. Sequencing was performed with immunoSEQ multiplex PCR; in TCRdb, only in-frame clones are kept and a portion is missing. Found here are 110,000 to 150,000 clones, approximately 88% of them singletons; the top ten hold 2.5% to 3.5%. The source was peripheral blood, collected on day 0 of AZD1222 vaccination. These receptors all come from an adult in good health.

The chain is built from TRBV2 and TRBJ2-5; D ambiguous. The germline V gene has CDR1 SNHLY and CDR2 FYNNEI. The CDR3 has 13 residues. V lost 4 bases to trimming and J lost 5 bases, with 11 bases between them. The chain's CDR3 is CASSAYIEETQYF. CDR3 nucleotides: TGTGCCAGCAGTGCATATATCGAGGAGACCCAGTACTTC. Drawing the rest from reference TRBV2 and TRBJ2-5, the complete variable domain is EPEVTQTPSHQVTQMGQEVILRCVPISNHLYFYWYRQILGQKVEFLVSFYNNEISEKSEIFDDQFSVERPDGSNFTLKIRSTKLEDSAMYFCASSAYIEETQYFGPGTRLLVL.

This clone was seen once. The chain combines TRBV4-2 with TRBJ2-1; 8 nucleotides align to TRBD2. This CDR3 region has 19 residues. V shed 1 base and J 0 bases; nucleotides not matched to a gene: 11. From germline, CDR1 is LGHNA and CDR2 YNFKEQ. The CDR3 DNA follows: TGTGCCAGCAGCCAAGTAGCTCGGGGGGGACTGAGCTCCTACAATGAGCAGTTCTTC. This translates into CASSQVARGGLSSYNEQFF.

In this sample, this clone turned up a few times. The chain joins TRBV7-2 to TRBJ1-3; D may be TRBD1 (5 bases). This CDR3 is 15 amino acids long. The V end was cut by 3 bases, the J end by 0 bases, with 9 bases between. The germline V gene encodes CDR1 SGHTA and CDR2 FQGNSA. CDR3 residues: CASSFIGTSGNTIYF. CDR3 in DNA: TGTGCCAGCAGCTTCATTGGGACCTCTGGAAACACCATATATTTT.

This sequence joins TRBV3-1 (or the pseudogene TRBV3-2) and TRBJ2-7; D is unresolved. This CDR3 region has 13 residues. V was shortened by 4 bases and J by 4 bases, with 11 bases between the two germline ends. The germline V gene has CDR1 LGHDT and CDR2 YNNKEL (reference sequence). The CDR3 bases are TGTGCCAGCAGCCTCCGAATCCCTTACGAGCAGTACTTC. Protein: CASSLRIPYEQYF.

This rearrangement joins TRBV9 to TRBJ2-7; D is possibly TRBD1 or TRBD2 (5 bases each). Germline V lookup: CDR1 SGDLS, CDR2 YYNGEE. The CDR3 has 13 amino acids. V gave up 2 bases and J gave up 7 bases, with 13 bases separating them. The CDR3: CASSVSGSWEQYF. CDR3 nucleotide sequence: TGTGCCAGCAGCGTCTCAGGGAGCTGGGAGCAGTACTTC.

The V and J genes are TRBV6-4 and TRBJ2-5; D is uncertain. V was pared by 0 bases and J by 5 bases, with 10 bases between. The germline CDR1 and CDR2 sequences are MRHNA and SNTAGT. This CDR3 has 14 amino acids. CDR3 amino acids: CASSDSDPQETQYF. The CDR3 DNA is TGTGCCAGCAGTGACTCGGACCCACAGGAGACCCAGTACTTC.

CDR3 region: CASSLEGGRTYNEQFF. CDR3 DNA: TGTGCCAGCAGCTTGGAGGGGGGAAGAACTTACAATGAGCAGTTCTTC. This chain uses TRBV5-4 with TRBJ2-1; D tentatively reads TRBD1 or TRBD2 (6 bases each). The CDR3 runs 16 residues. The germline V gene encodes CDR1 SGHNT and CDR2 YYREEE (reference sequence). V dropped 0 bases and J dropped 4 bases, with 14 bases sitting between them.

CDR3 residues: CASSMEEGLAKNIQYF. As DNA, the CDR3 is TGTGCCAGTAGTATGGAGGAGGGATTAGCCAAAAACATTCAGTACTTC. This chain links TRBV19 with TRBJ2-4; D is perhaps TRBD2 (6 bases). V was cut by 3 bases and J by 0 bases, with 12 bases left in between. The germline CDR1 and CDR2 sequences are LNHDA and SQIVND (reference sequence). This CDR3 spans 16 amino acids.

The rearrangement uses TRBV27 and TRBJ2-1; no firm D call. CDR1 is MNHEY and CDR2 is SMNVEV in the germline V gene (reference sequence). Trimming took 5 bases from V and 2 from J, leaving 16 bases between them. This CDR3 comprises 16 residues. CDR3 loop: CASSPLRGGAYNEQFF. CDR3 DNA sequence: TGTGCCAGCAGTCCCCTCCGCGGCGGCGCCTACAATGAGCAGTTCTTC.

This clone was counted between two and nine times. The rearrangement links TRBV28 to TRBJ1-1; unclear D gene. The CDR3 runs 14 residues. The V and J ends lost 3 bases and 0 bases respectively, with 8 bases between them. Germline V gene lookup returns CDR1 MDHEN and CDR2 SYDVKM. The CDR3 bases are TGTGCCAGCAGTTTTCCCTCTGTGAACACTGAAGCTTTCTTT. Translated: CASSFPSVNTEAFF.

This chain uses TRBV19 with TRBJ2-1; D not resolved. Trimming stripped 0 bases from V and 6 bases from J, with 15 bases between. Germline V gives CDR1 LNHDA, CDR2 SQIVND (reference sequence). This CDR3 spans 16 amino acids. CDR3 nucleotides: TGTGCCAGTAGTATAGACCCCCCCGGAAGACGCAATGAGCAGTTCTTC. It specifies CASSIDPPGRRNEQFF.